This section outlines one TCR beta chain sequence together with its context. Antigen specificity is unknown. The data are from a study of cytomegalovirus exposure and HLA in healthy donors. CDR1 and CDR2 from the germline V gene are MDHEN and SYDVKM. Between the trimmed V and J ends, which lost 5 bases and 1 base, there was a span of 8 bases. The length of the CDR3 is 13 residues. Researchers ran the PCR with 60 Vbeta and 13 Jbeta primers. Repertoires were generated with immunoSEQ multiplex PCR, while TCRdb's copy carries only in-frame clones and drops some. Of 200,000 to 250,000 clones in the sample, more than 75% are singletons; the top ten hold roughly 1.3%. Study-wide results and caveats: Among TCR beta chains, those listed as cytomegalovirus-associated numbered over 150.

This receptor was identified in a human donor in good health. Sequencing was performed on PBMCs. The V and J genes are TRBV28 and TRBJ1-1; TRBD1 is a possible D gene (6 bases). Written as DNA, the CDR3 is TGTGCCAGCAGTAAGGGACAGAACACTGAAGCTTTCTTT. Its translation is CASSKGQNTEAFF.